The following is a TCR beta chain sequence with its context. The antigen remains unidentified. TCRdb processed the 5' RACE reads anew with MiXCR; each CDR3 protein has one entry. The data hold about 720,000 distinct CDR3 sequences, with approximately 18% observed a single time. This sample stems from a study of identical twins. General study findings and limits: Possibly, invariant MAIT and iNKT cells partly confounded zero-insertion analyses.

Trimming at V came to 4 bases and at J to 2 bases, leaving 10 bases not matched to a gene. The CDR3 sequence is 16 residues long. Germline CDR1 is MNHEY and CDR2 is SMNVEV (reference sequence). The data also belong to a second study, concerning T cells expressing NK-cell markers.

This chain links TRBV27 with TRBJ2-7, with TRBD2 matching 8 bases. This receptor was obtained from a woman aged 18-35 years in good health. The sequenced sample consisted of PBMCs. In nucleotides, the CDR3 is TGTGCCAGCAGTTCCTTCAGGGGTAGCGGGACCTACGAGCAGTACTTC. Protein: CASSSFRGSGTYEQYF.